This passage covers 9 T cell receptor beta chains from one sample sequenced in a study of shared clonotypes between healthy human individuals. The method was immunoSEQ multiplex PCR; TCRdb's version includes in-frame clones alone and lacks a portion of them. The sample has over 2 million clones, under 95% seen once. Sequencing was carried out using naive CD4+ T cells from PBMCs. Subset denoted: CD45RA+ positively selected. These receptors all come from a man aged 18 to 30 in good health. Some clones in this sample may be carry-over from other donors' samples.

Regarding this clone: Germline is not matched at one junction end, which may reflect a read error. The J gene is TRBJ1-4, the V gene TRBV5-8, with D possibly being TRBD1 (6 bases). The CDR3 has 9 residues. Germline lookup yields CDR1 SGHTS and CDR2 YDEGEE. The DNA of the CDR3 is TGTGCCAGCAGCTCACAGGGAGGTTTT. Protein product: CASSSQGGF.

This clone was seen just once. In the same sample, other DNA sequences code for this CDR3. The J gene is TRBJ2-6, the V gene TRBV6-5, with D maybe TRBD2 (5 bases). Per the germline V gene, CDR1 is MNHEY and CDR2 is SVGAGI. The CDR3 has 15 residues. V gave up 5 bases and J gave up 0 bases, with 8 bases separating them. CDR3 DNA: TGTGCCAGCAGTAGAGGGTCCTCTGGGGCCAACGTCCTGACTTTC. Encoded protein: CASSRGSSGANVLTF.

Of note for this clone: The identical CDR3 is also encoded by other nucleotide sequences in the sample. This chain uses TRBV19 with TRBJ1-3, with D unresolved. Trimming removed 8 bases at V and 0 bases at J, with 11 bases between. The CDR3 has 14 residues. Germline lookup yields CDR1 LNHDA and CDR2 SQIVND (reference sequence). CDR3 residues: CASSPGSSGNTIYF. The CDR3 DNA reads as TGTGCCAGTTCCCCAGGCAGCTCTGGAAACACCATATATTTT.

J is TRBJ2-7 and V is TRBV7-2; a weak D match, TRBD1 (6 bases). This CDR3 region has 17 residues. V lost 4 bases and J 0 bases, leaving 19 bases between the germline ends. Germline-derived CDR1 and CDR2 are SGHTA and FQGNSA. The CDR3 DNA follows: TGTGCCAGCAGCTCTAGGGGGATCCGGGACCGCTCCTACGAGCAGTACTTC. Encoded protein: CASSSRGIRDRSYEQYF.

The chain carries TRBV7-6 and TRBJ2-7; D gene uncertain. CDR1 and CDR2 (germline): SGHVS, FNYEAQ. V was shortened by 2 bases and J by 4 bases, with 9 bases between the two germline ends. CDR3 size: 13 residues. DNA for the CDR3: TGTGCCAGCAGCTTACTTACAGAGTACGAGCAGTACTTC. It encodes CASSLLTEYEQYF.

This chain joins TRBV5-1 and TRBJ2-1; TRBD2 matches at 8 bases. CDR3 length: 18 residues. The J segment lost 3 bases and the V segment lost 0 bases, leaving 11 bases of the junction unmatched. Germline V lookup: CDR1 SGHRS, CDR2 YFSETQ. The CDR3 sequence: CASSLAALGSGNYNEQFF. The CDR3 DNA follows: TGCGCCAGCAGCTTGGCTGCACTGGGTAGCGGGAACTACAATGAGCAGTTCTTC.

This chain links TRBV7-9 with TRBJ2-7, with D perhaps matching TRBD2 (5 bases). Per the germline V gene, CDR1 is SEHNR and CDR2 is FQNEAQ (reference sequence). V shed 1 base and J shed 0 bases, with 13 bases lying between them. The CDR3 covers 16 residues. This CDR3 is CASSLGQTGSSYEQYF. The DNA of the CDR3 is TGTGCCAGCAGCTTAGGCCAGACTGGGAGCTCCTACGAGCAGTACTTC.

The rearrangement joins TRBV7-8 to TRBJ1-2, with a tentative D call TRBD1 (6 bases). This CDR3 spans 16 amino acids. Germline loops: CDR1 SGHVS, CDR2 FQNEAQ. V was shortened by 1 base and J by 3 bases, with 15 bases between the two germline ends. CDR3 loop: CASSLDRWAGDYGYTF. Written as DNA, the CDR3 is TGTGCCAGCAGCTTAGACCGTTGGGCAGGGGACTATGGCTACACCTTC.

This chain links TRBV19 with TRBJ1-3, with D possibly TRBD1 on 5 matching bases. The V gene lost 10 bases and the J gene lost 8 bases, with 12 bases spanning the gap. The CDR3 extends over 11 amino acids. CDR1 is LNHDA and CDR2 is SQIVND in the germline V gene (reference sequence). DNA of the CDR3: TGTGCCACGGGCGCGGGGGACACCATATATTTT. As protein: CATGAGDTIYF.